Listed below are T cell receptor beta chains from one sample, sequenced in a study of T cell changes during pregnancy in multiple sclerosis. Profiled with immunoSEQ multiplex PCR; TCRdb holds only in-frame clones, not every one. The table has 70,000 to 95,000 clones, almost 95% seen once. The sequences come from peripheral blood, collected in the third trimester of pregnancy. These receptors were obtained from a female donor with multiple sclerosis, enrolled in a pregnancy study. Both conserved end residues are part of each CDR3. D genes are given only for firm matches. Clone size, where shown, is once, few, many, or a class for clones that have expanded.

cdr3_aa	cdr3_nt	clone_size	d_call	cdr3_length	v_call	j_call
CASSSASRSPYNEQFF	TGTGCCAGCAGCTCTGCCTCTAGATCCCCCTACAATGAGCAGTTCTTC	once	.	16	TRBV7-9	TRBJ2-1
CAWRPRQVPAYEQYF	TGTGCCTGGAGACCTAGACAGGTACCAGCTTACGAGCAGTACTTC	.	.	15	TRBV30	TRBJ2-7
CATSRVGALAGDTGELFF	TGTGCCACCAGCAGAGTCGGAGCTTTAGCGGGAGATACCGGGGAGCTGTTTTTT	.	TRBD2	18	TRBV15	TRBJ2-2
CAWKGPRETEAFF	TGTGCCTGGAAGGGTCCGCGGGAGACTGAAGCTTTCTTT	.	.	13	TRBV30	TRBJ1-1
CASSQDSNQPQHF	TGTGCCAGCAGCCAAGATAGTAATCAGCCCCAGCATTTT	.	.	13	TRBV4-2	TRBJ1-5
CASSGRAGGRSEQFF	TGTGCCAGTAGCGGCCGAGCGGGAGGGCGCAGTGAGCAGTTCTTC	.	TRBD2	15	TRBV19	TRBJ2-1
CASSRGAEAFF	TGTGCCAGCAGCAGGGGTGCTGAAGCTTTCTTT	.	.	11	TRBV28	TRBJ1-1
CASSIVQGSYNEQFF	TGTGCCAGTAGTATAGTCCAGGGCTCCTACAATGAGCAGTTCTTC	.	.	15	TRBV19	TRBJ2-1
CASRERQGPNEKLFF	TGTGCCAGCAGAGAACGACAGGGGCCTAATGAAAAACTGTTTTTT	.	TRBD1	15	TRBV6-6	TRBJ1-4
CASTMQGYQETQYF	TGTGCCAGTACAATGCAGGGGTACCAAGAGACCCAGTACTTC	once	.	14	TRBV18	TRBJ2-5
CASSEVGGQGDEQFF	TGCGCCAGCAGTGAAGTGGGAGGACAGGGCGATGAGCAGTTCTTC	once	TRBD1	15	TRBV10-2	TRBJ2-1
CASSWTGYEQYF	TGTGCCAGCAGCTGGACAGGATACGAGCAGTACTTC	.	TRBD1	12	TRBV6-1	TRBJ2-7
CASSYGQPHGGELFF	TGTGCCAGCAGTTACGGGCAGCCCCATGGCGGGGAGCTGTTTTTT	.	.	15	TRBV6-5	TRBJ2-2
CASSLAQGHEQYF	TGTGCCAGCAGCTTAGCACAGGGGCACGAGCAGTACTTC	.	TRBD1	13	TRBV7-9	TRBJ2-7
CASSQGTSGSTDTQYF	TGCGCCAGCAGCCAAGGGACTAGCGGGAGCACAGATACGCAGTATTTT	.	TRBD2	16	TRBV4-3	TRBJ2-3
CASSRWSANESEQFF	TGCGCCAGCAGTAGGTGGAGTGCCAATGAGAGCGAGCAGTTCTTC	.	.	15	TRBV5-1	TRBJ2-1
CASSWSGRQPPQDDF	TGCGCCAGCAGCTGGTCAGGGAGGCAGCCACCGCAAGACGACTTC	.	.	15	TRBV5-1	TRBJ2-5
CSVGQGSNQPQHF	TGCAGCGTCGGACAGGGAAGCAATCAGCCCCAGCATTTT	.	TRBD1	13	TRBV29-1	TRBJ1-5
CASSSYEQYF	TGTGCCAGCAGCTCATACGAGCAGTACTTC	.	.	10	TRBV7-2	TRBJ2-7
CASSSVTVTYEQYF	TGTGCCAGCAGTTCCGTGACAGTAACCTACGAGCAGTACTTC	.	.	14	TRBV6-6	TRBJ2-7
CSVFGGAANYGYTF	TGCAGCGTTTTCGGGGGGGCAGCTAACTATGGCTACACCTTC	.	.	14	TRBV29-1	TRBJ1-2
CASSFRDSYNEQFF	TGCGCCAGCAGCTTCCGGGACTCCTACAATGAGCAGTTCTTC	once	.	14	TRBV5-1	TRBJ2-1
CASQLGQGERQPQHF	TGTGCCAGCCAGCTGGGACAGGGAGAACGGCAGCCCCAGCATTTT	.	TRBD1	15	TRBV2	TRBJ1-5
CASSISGTRAETQYF	TGTGCCAGTAGTATTTCCGGGACTAGGGCAGAGACCCAGTACTTC	once	TRBD2	15	TRBV19	TRBJ2-5
CASTPRQTGYNEQFF	TGTGCCAGTACCCCACGACAAACGGGATACAATGAGCAGTTCTTC	.	.	15	TRBV19	TRBJ2-1
CASRVSGSKETQYF	TGTGCCAGCAGGGTTAGCGGGAGCAAAGAGACCCAGTACTTC	.	TRBD2	14	TRBV13	TRBJ2-5
CAWSWGQAVLGEQYF	TGTGCCTGGAGTTGGGGACAGGCGGTTTTAGGGGAGCAGTACTTC	.	TRBD1	15	TRBV30	TRBJ2-7
CASSLYRNTEAFF	TGTGCCAGCAGCTTGTATAGGAACACTGAAGCTTTCTTT	.	.	13	TRBV5-6	TRBJ1-1
CASSLFPQGAIVEAFF	TGTGCCAGCAGCCTATTCCCACAGGGGGCAATAGTAGAAGCTTTCTTT	.	TRBD1	16	TRBV7-2	TRBJ1-1
CASSIRGRSSYEQYF	TGTGCCAGCAGTATCAGGGGAAGAAGCTCCTACGAGCAGTACTTC	.	.	15	TRBV6-5	TRBJ2-7
CASTGTPSYEQYF	TGTGCCAGCACGGGTACTCCTTCCTACGAGCAGTACTTC	.	.	13	TRBV7-9	TRBJ2-7
CATSRTLTYNEQFF	TGTGCCACCAGCAGAACTCTAACCTACAATGAGCAGTTCTTC	.	.	14	TRBV15	TRBJ2-1
CASSLVGAVEQFF	TGTGCCAGCAGTTTAGTGGGGGCCGTCGAGCAGTTCTTC	.	.	13	TRBV28	TRBJ2-1
CSVGSLAGVADTQYF	TGCAGCGTTGGTTCACTAGCGGGAGTTGCAGATACGCAGTATTTT	.	TRBD2	15	TRBV29-1	TRBJ2-3
CASGTDVREQYF	TGTGCCAGCGGAACAGATGTACGAGAGCAGTACTTC	.	.	12	TRBV7-2	TRBJ2-7
CASSDRTGVWYEQYF	TGTGCCAGCAGTGATCGGACAGGGGTTTGGTACGAGCAGTACTTC	.	TRBD1	15	TRBV2	TRBJ2-7
CASSGQTGAYEQYF	TGTGCCAGCAGTGGCCAAACAGGAGCCTACGAGCAGTACTTC	.	.	14	TRBV6-1	TRBJ2-7
CSVRGNEQFF	TGCAGCGTACGGGGGAATGAGCAGTTCTTC	.	.	10	TRBV29-1	TRBJ2-1
CSVESTSGGYEQFF	TGCAGCGTTGAAAGTACTAGCGGGGGGTATGAGCAGTTCTTC	once	TRBD2	14	TRBV29-1	TRBJ2-1
CASSLAGSGQPQHF	TGTGCCAGCAGCTTAGCTGGCAGCGGGCAGCCCCAGCATTTT	.	.	14	TRBV7-9	TRBJ1-5
CASSGTSGSSYNEQFF	TGTGCCAGCAGTGGGACTAGCGGGAGCTCCTACAATGAGCAGTTCTTC	.	TRBD2	16	TRBV2	TRBJ2-1
CASSLEVGVPTGEQYF	TGTGCCAGCAGTTTGGAGGTCGGAGTCCCAACTGGCGAGCAGTACTTC	.	.	16	TRBV28	TRBJ2-7
CASGTTRANEQFF	TGTGCCAGCGGGACAACCCGGGCCAATGAGCAGTTCTTC	.	.	13	TRBV9	TRBJ2-1
CAWNKRTSRDEQYF	TGTGCCTGGAACAAAAGGACTAGTCGGGACGAGCAGTACTTC	.	TRBD2	14	TRBV30	TRBJ2-7
CASSSKQGAGTNVYYEQYF	TGTGCCAGCTCTTCAAAGCAGGGCGCTGGGACTAACGTTTACTACGAGCAGTACTTC	.	TRBD2	19	TRBV18	TRBJ2-7
CASSEYEDIQNIQYF	TGTGCCAGCAGTGAATATGAGGACATCCAAAACATTCAGTACTTC	.	.	15	TRBV25-1	TRBJ2-4
CASSEDIWEPVEQYF	TGTGCCAGCAGTGAAGACATCTGGGAGCCCGTCGAGCAGTACTTC	once	.	15	TRBV2	TRBJ2-7
CASSRGLAGLEQYF	TGTGCCAGCTCGCGGGGCCTAGCGGGATTAGAGCAGTACTTC	.	TRBD2	14	TRBV18	TRBJ2-7
CASSPAFRGGANGYTF	TGTGCCAGCTCACCCGCCTTTAGAGGGGGGGCCAATGGCTACACCTTC	.	.	16	TRBV18	TRBJ1-2
CASSSLGLGRTVAIQYF	TGTGCCAGCAGCTCCCTAGGATTGGGGCGTACAGTTGCCATTCAGTACTTC	.	.	17	TRBV7-9	TRBJ2-4
CASSPPCGLSTDTQYF	TGTGCCAGCAGCCCACCGTGCGGGCTGAGCACAGATACGCAGTATTTT	once	.	16	TRBV14	TRBJ2-3